The 28 T cell receptor beta chains below all came from one sample that was sequenced in a study of blood T cell repertoires in COVID-19. The table came from immunoSEQ multiplex PCR; TCRdb's copy has only in-frame clones and leaves some out. The table records approximately 250,000 clones, around 90% of them present only once. Sequences were obtained from PBMCs or T cells enriched from blood (not recorded which). All receptors come from a woman aged 60-70 years in a cohort exposed to, infected with or recovered from COVID-19 (not recorded which).

This chain links TRBV28 with TRBJ1-2; TRBD1 agrees at 8 bases. CDR3 size: 14 residues. V lost 5 bases to trimming and J lost 6 bases; unmatched junction nucleotides: 8. The V gene's germline CDR1 is MDHEN and CDR2 SYDVKM. CDR3: CASSRTDRDNGYTF. CDR3 in DNA: TGTGCCAGCAGTCGAACGGACAGGGACAATGGCTACACCTTC.

The V gene is TRBV15, the J gene TRBJ2-7, with 13 nucleotides matching TRBD2. CDR3 size: 16 residues. CDR1 and CDR2 (germline): LNHNV, YYDKDF (reference sequence). Losses at the gene ends were 3 bases for V and 4 bases for J; bases not matched to a gene: 6. The CDR3 is CATSSWTSGGFYEQYF. For the CDR3, the DNA is TGTGCCACCAGCAGTTGGACTAGCGGGGGATTTTACGAGCAGTACTTC. Drawing the rest from reference TRBV15 and TRBJ2-7, the complete variable domain is DAMVIQNPRYQVTQFGKPVTLSCSQTLNHNVMYWYQQKSSQAPKLLFHYYDKDFNNEADTPDNFQSRRPNTSFCFLDIRSPGLGDTAMYLCATSSWTSGGFYEQYFGPGTRLTVT.

This clone has just one count. The chain links TRBV28 to TRBJ2-7, with a tentative D call TRBD1 (6 bases). The germline CDR1 and CDR2 sequences are MDHEN and SYDVKM. Trimming shortened V by 7 bases and J by 7 bases, and 29 bases separated the two germline ends. This CDR3 is built from 17 residues. Written as DNA, the CDR3 is TGTGCCAGCACCTCTGGGGCAGCGACAGGCTCGCCGCATGAGCAGTACTTC. It is translated as CASTSGAATGSPHEQYF.

This sequence joins TRBV4-2 and TRBJ2-3, with D maybe TRBD2 (6 bases). The CDR3 runs 16 residues. From germline, CDR1 is LGHNA and CDR2 YNFKEQ. The germline V and J ends were trimmed by 0 bases and 0 bases, with 10 bases remaining between them. The CDR3: CASSQDWAGSTDTQYF. The CDR3 nucleotides read TGTGCCAGCAGCCAAGATTGGGCGGGAAGCACAGATACGCAGTATTTT.

The chain recombines TRBV19 with TRBJ1-5; 7 nucleotides agree with TRBD1. CDR3 length: 14 amino acids. With V trimmed by 2 bases and J by 4 bases, 2 bases remained unmatched. Looked up from germline, CDR1 is LNHDA and CDR2 is SQIVND (reference sequence). CDR3 in amino acids: CASSITGENQPQHF. The CDR3 bases are TGTGCCAGTAGTATAACAGGGGAGAATCAGCCCCAGCATTTT.

The rearrangement links TRBV2 to TRBJ1-1; 8 bases agree with TRBD1. The V segment lost 4 bases and the J segment 5 bases; nucleotides outside the gene matches: 6. Germline V gene lookup returns CDR1 SNHLY and CDR2 FYNNEI. The CDR3 totals 14 residues. The CDR3 sequence: CASSAQGGGTEAFF. The DNA of the CDR3 is TGTGCCAGCAGTGCACAGGGGGGAGGAACTGAAGCTTTCTTT.

The V gene is TRBV19, the J gene TRBJ2-7; D is possibly TRBD2 (6 bases). Trimming shortened V by 3 bases and J by 1 base, and 13 bases separated the two germline ends. The CDR3 is made up of 15 amino acids. CDR1 and CDR2 (germline): LNHDA, SQIVND (reference sequence). The CDR3, as DNA: TGTGCCAGTAGTATGACCCGACGGGGGTCCTACGAGCAGTACTTC. Protein sequence: CASSMTRRGSYEQYF.

This chain joins TRBV11-2 and TRBJ2-7, with 8 bases lining up with TRBD1. This CDR3 is 16 amino acids long. Germline CDR1 is SGHAT and CDR2 is FQNNGV. Unmatched junction bases numbered 9, after V lost 1 base and J lost 4 bases. The chain's CDR3 is CASSLGFQGAPYEQYF. CDR3 in DNA: TGTGCCAGCAGCTTAGGCTTCCAGGGGGCTCCTTACGAGCAGTACTTC.

This rearrangement joins TRBV14 to TRBJ2-1, with TRBD2 matching 8 bases. Germline CDR1 is SGHDN and CDR2 is FVKESK. This CDR3 contains 13 residues. V was pared by 6 bases and J by 4 bases, with 2 bases of the junction left unmatched. The CDR3 coding sequence is TGTGCCAGCAGTCGGGGGGGGTACAATGAGCAGTTCTTC. It specifies CASSRGGYNEQFF. Filled out from reference TRBV14 and TRBJ2-1, the complete variable domain reads EAGVTQFPSHSVIEKGQTVTLRCDPISGHDNLYWYRRVMGKEIKFLLHFVKESKQDESGMPNNRFLAERTGGTYSTLKVQPAELEDSGVYFCASSRGGYNEQFFGPGTRLTVL.

This chain joins TRBV30 and TRBJ2-7; maybe TRBD1 (6 bases). CDR3 length: 12 residues. Trimming removed 5 bases at V and 5 bases at J, with 13 bases between. Per the germline V gene, CDR1 is GTSNPN and CDR2 is SVGIG (reference sequence). CDR3 protein: CAWGPQGHEQYF. The CDR3 bases are TGTGCCTGGGGACCACAGGGACACGAGCAGTACTTC.

This clone was counted a single time. The genes are TRBV19 and TRBJ1-2; D may be TRBD1 (5 bases). Germline V gene sequence: CDR1 LNHDA, CDR2 SQIVND (reference sequence). This CDR3 region has 13 residues. The V and J ends lost 6 bases and 5 bases respectively, with 13 bases between them. In DNA, the CDR3 is TGTGCCAGTAGCCAGGGTTGGGTGTATGGCTACACCTTC. The encoded protein is CASSQGWVYGYTF. Using reference TRBV19 and TRBJ1-2 for the parts outside the CDR3, the full variable domain is DGGITQSPKYLFRKEGQNVTLSCEQNLNHDAMYWYRQDPGQGLRLIYYSQIVNDFQKGDIAEGYSVSREKKESFPLTVTSAQKNPTAFYLCASSQGWVYGYTFGSGTRLTVV.

J is TRBJ2-7 and V is TRBV14; 9 bases align to TRBD2. CDR3 length: 16 amino acids. Germline trimming cut 4 bases from V and 4 bases from J; bases unmatched to any gene: 11. Germline CDR1 reads SGHDN; CDR2 reads FVKESK. CDR3 loop: CASSPLAGLAPYEQYF. The DNA of the CDR3 is TGTGCCAGCAGCCCACTGGCTGGACTAGCGCCGTACGAGCAGTACTTC.

The chain recombines TRBV10-1 with TRBJ2-2; possible D gene TRBD1, 5 bases. This CDR3 spans 12 amino acids. V was shortened by 8 bases and J by 5 bases, with 9 bases between the two germline ends. Germline V gives CDR1 WNHNN, CDR2 SYGVQD (reference sequence). As DNA, the CDR3 is TGCGCCAGCCAGGGCGGAACCGGGGAGCTGTTTTTT. As protein: CASQGGTGELFF.

The chain links TRBV2 to TRBJ1-4; D unclear. Trimming took off 8 bases at V and 8 bases at J, with 15 bases between the two ends. The CDR3 length is 13 residues. Per the germline V gene, CDR1 is SNHLY and CDR2 is FYNNEI. CDR3 in amino acids: CASARIRGEKLFF. The CDR3 nucleotides read TGTGCCAGCGCTAGGATCCGAGGGGAAAAACTGTTTTTT.

This clone was counted only a few times. V and J are TRBV6-6 and TRBJ2-5; D not resolved. Trimming left V 4 bases short and J 3 bases short, with 9 bases between. CDR1 is MNHNY, CDR2 SVGAGI, per germline (reference sequence). CDR3 length: 13 residues. The CDR3 protein is CASSSHSEETQYF. CDR3 in DNA: TGTGCCAGCAGTTCGCACAGTGAAGAGACCCAGTACTTC.

The CDR3 region is CASSSTSGSAAGANVLTF. The DNA for the CDR3 is TGCGCCAGCAGTTCGACTAGCGGGAGTGCAGCTGGGGCCAACGTCCTGACTTTC. The chain links TRBV5-1 to TRBJ2-6; 12 bases map to TRBD2. The J segment lost 2 bases and the V segment lost 5 bases, leaving 8 bases of the junction unmatched. From germline, CDR1 is SGHRS and CDR2 YFSETQ. This CDR3 is built from 18 residues.

The J gene is TRBJ2-5, the V gene TRBV20-1; D is ambiguous. This CDR3 region has 11 residues. V lost 0 bases and J 4 bases, leaving 3 bases between the germline ends. CDR1 and CDR2 (germline): DFQATT, SNEGSKA (reference sequence). CDR3 nucleotide sequence: TGCAGTGCTAGAGATCTAGAGACCCAGTACTTC. Residues: CSARDLETQYF.

This clone has only a few counts. The CDR3 loop reads CASSFPTGRDNEKLFF. Here the CDR3 DNA reads TGTGCCAGCAGCTTCCCGACCGGCAGGGATAATGAAAAACTGTTTTTT. The chain uses TRBV7-8 and TRBJ1-4; possibly TRBD1 for D (5 bases). V lost 3 bases and J lost 4, with 15 bases in between. The CDR3 covers 16 residues. Per the germline V gene, CDR1 is SGHVS and CDR2 is FQNEAQ.

The CDR3 here is CASSFRQSSYEQYF. The CDR3 nucleotides are TGTGCCAGCAGTTTCCGACAGAGCTCCTACGAGCAGTACTTC. The chain uses TRBV2 and TRBJ2-7, with D maybe TRBD1 (5 bases). Germline assignment: CDR1 SNHLY and CDR2 FYNNEI. V was shortened by 5 bases and J by 0 bases, with 11 bases between the two germline ends. This CDR3 is 14 amino acids long.

V usage is TRBV4-3 and J usage is TRBJ2-3; possibly TRBD1 for D (6 bases). The germline V and J ends were trimmed by 0 bases and 1 base, with 20 bases remaining between them. The germline gives CDR1 LGHNA, CDR2 YSLEER. The CDR3 spans 19 residues. The CDR3 region is CASSQDLGGRGSRTDTQYF. For the CDR3, the DNA is TGCGCCAGCAGCCAAGACCTGGGCGGAAGGGGGTCCCGCACAGATACGCAGTATTTT.

This clone was seen once. The gene calls are TRBV3-1 (or the pseudogene TRBV3-2) and TRBJ1-1; D is perhaps TRBD1 (5 bases). This CDR3 contains 16 residues. V lost 3 bases to trimming and J lost 4 bases, with 18 bases between them. Germline V CDR1 and CDR2: LGHDT, YNNKEL (reference sequence). The CDR3, as DNA: TGTGCCAGCAGCCAGGGGGGTTCTGGGCTCGGCACTGAAGCTTTCTTT. It is translated as CASSQGGSGLGTEAFF.

The chain has TRBV12-3 or TRBV12-4 and TRBJ1-1; D may be TRBD1 (6 bases). The CDR3 is 13 residues long. V was pared by 7 bases and J by 2 bases, with 11 bases between. CDR3 in DNA: TGTGCCAGCACTAAACAGGGAAACACTGAAGCTTTCTTT. Its protein product is CASTKQGNTEAFF.

V is TRBV28 and J is TRBJ2-7, with D possibly being TRBD1 (6 bases). Germline values: CDR1 MDHEN, CDR2 SYDVKM. This CDR3 region has 14 residues. V dropped 2 bases and J dropped 7 bases, with 15 bases sitting between them. The CDR3 DNA sequence: TGTGCCAGCAGTTTAAAAAGGGGCCAGGGGGAGCAGTACTTC. Translation: CASSLKRGQGEQYF.

This clone was seen only once. The CDR3 DNA reads as TGTGCCAGCAGTCCTCCGGGACAGGGGTATGGCTACACCTTC. This translates into CASSPPGQGYGYTF. This chain connects TRBV25-1 to TRBJ1-2, with 10 bases that match TRBD1. This CDR3 spans 14 amino acids. Germline loops: CDR1 MGHDK, CDR2 SYGVNS. With V trimmed by 5 bases and J by 5 bases, 5 bases remained unmatched.

The V and J genes are TRBV2 and TRBJ2-1; maybe TRBD2 (5 bases). CDR1 SNHLY and CDR2 FYNNEI come from the germline V gene. There are 13 residues in the CDR3. Trimming cost V 8 bases and J 4 bases, with 12 bases left between them. In DNA, the CDR3 is TGTGCCAGCCGCAGCGGAGCTTACAATGAGCAGTTCTTC. Residues: CASRSGAYNEQFF. Looking up the rest from reference TRBV2 and TRBJ2-1 gives the full variable domain: EPEVTQTPSHQVTQMGQEVILRCVPISNHLYFYWYRQILGQKVEFLVSFYNNEISEKSEIFDDQFSVERPDGSNFTLKIRSTKLEDSAMYFCASRSGAYNEQFFGPGTRLTVL.

The V call is TRBV28, the J call TRBJ1-2; tentatively, D is TRBD1 (6 bases). The V gene's germline CDR1 is MDHEN and CDR2 SYDVKM. This CDR3 has 12 amino acids. Trimming pared 10 bases from V and 4 bases from J, leaving 13 bases between. CDR3 protein: CATTTGSYGYTF. The DNA for the CDR3 is TGTGCCACCACAACAGGGTCCTATGGCTACACCTTC.

This clone was counted once. The V call is TRBV15, the J call TRBJ2-1; D perhaps matches TRBD2 (5 bases). Trimming shortened V by 3 bases and J by 12 bases, and 9 bases separated the two germline ends. Germline lookup yields CDR1 LNHNV and CDR2 YYDKDF (reference sequence). CDR3 length: 11 amino acids. CDR3 loop: CATSRDWRQFF. CDR3 nucleotides: TGTGCCACCAGCAGGGACTGGAGGCAGTTCTTC.

CDR3 DNA: TGTGCCTGGACCCAGACTAGCGGGATAAACGAGCAGTACTTC. This codes for CAWTQTSGINEQYF. This chain uses TRBV30 with TRBJ2-7; TRBD2 matches at 11 bases. V was clipped by 4 bases and J by 5 bases; unmatched bases: 7. CDR3 size: 14 residues. Per germline, CDR1 GTSNPN and CDR2 SVGIG (reference sequence).